This T cell receptor (beta chain) originates from a study of cytomegalovirus exposure and HLA in healthy donors. 60 Vbeta and 13 Jbeta primers were used in PCR. Profiled with immunoSEQ multiplex PCR; TCRdb holds only in-frame clones, not every one. This sample has 150,000 to 200,000 clones; around 76% occur once, and the top ten carry about 2.1%. Notes on this clone: Its matching antigen is unknown.

The germline V gene encodes CDR1 SEHNR and CDR2 FQNEAQ (reference sequence). This CDR3 region has 14 residues. Trimming removed 0 bases from V and 10 bases from J; junction bases left unmatched: 2. General study points: CMV serostatus alone was available as immune exposure information.

This TCR came from a woman aged 25 to 39 in good health and CMV-seropositive. The rearrangement uses TRBV7-9 and TRBJ1-6; 8 nucleotides agree with TRBD1. Sequences were obtained from PBMCs. The CDR3 DNA reads TGTGCCAGCAGCTTAGCGACAGGGGAATCACCCCTCCACTTT. It is translated as CASSLATGESPLHF.